This TCR beta chain was sequenced during a study of CD8 T cells in ankylosing spondylitis. In its sample, this clonotype was seen many times. What it recognizes is unknown. TCRdb reprocessed the 5' RACE reads with MiXCR, giving one entry per CDR3 protein. Counted here are around 490,000 distinct CDR3 sequences, approximately 5% occurring once; the ten biggest clones make up roughly 3.5%. Study-wide findings and caveats: Blood from ankylosing spondylitis patients appeared to carry a characteristic eight-variant TCR beta motif. Within matched ankylosing spondylitis synovial fluid, disease-linked clones were reportedly significantly enriched. Past research had described some motif variants in reactive arthritis synovial fluid and blood.

CDR3 length: 15 residues. Trimming stripped 0 bases from V and 1 base from J, with 8 bases between. Germline V gives CDR1 ENHRY, CDR2 SYGVKD. Material: blood, either unsorted or a sorted T cell fraction (not recorded which). This TCR was sampled from a male donor with ankylosing spondylitis. The chain combines TRBV10-3 with TRBJ2-3; D is undetermined. CDR3 sequence reads: CAISESHKGTDTQYF. The CDR3 DNA sequence: TGTGCCATCAGTGAGTCACACAAGGGCACAGATACGCAGTATTTT.